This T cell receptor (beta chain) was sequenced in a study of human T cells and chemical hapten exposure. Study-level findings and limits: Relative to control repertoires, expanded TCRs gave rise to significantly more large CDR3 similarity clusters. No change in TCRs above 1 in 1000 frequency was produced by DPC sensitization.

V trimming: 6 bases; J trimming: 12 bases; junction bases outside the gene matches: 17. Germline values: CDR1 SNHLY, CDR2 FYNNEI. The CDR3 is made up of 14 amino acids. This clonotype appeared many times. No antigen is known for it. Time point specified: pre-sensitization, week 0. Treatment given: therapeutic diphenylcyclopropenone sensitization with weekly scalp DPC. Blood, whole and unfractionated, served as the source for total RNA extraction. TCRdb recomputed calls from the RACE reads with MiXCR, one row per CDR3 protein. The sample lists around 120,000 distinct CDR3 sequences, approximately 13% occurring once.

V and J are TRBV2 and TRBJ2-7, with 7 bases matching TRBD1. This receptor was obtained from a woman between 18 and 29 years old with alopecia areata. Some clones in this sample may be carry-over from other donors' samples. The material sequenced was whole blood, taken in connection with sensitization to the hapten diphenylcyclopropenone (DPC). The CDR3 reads CASRNPPGQNAWYF. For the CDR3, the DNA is TGTGCCAGCAGAAATCCCCCGGGACAGAACGCGTGGTACTTC.